The 2 T cell receptor beta chains in this list originate from one sample, sequenced in a study of blood T cells in healthy people across ages. The authors ran a second PCR of about 7 to 12 cycles using a sample-barcoded 5' primer and a J-beta primer mix. TCRdb re-analysed the 5' RACE reads in MiXCR, keeping a single row per CDR3 protein. The sample lists roughly 930,000 distinct CDR3 sequences, around 46% occurring once. Sequenced material: blood. All receptors come from a man younger than 40 in good health.

For this clonotype: A much larger clone sits a single nucleotide away, making a read error possible. The V call is TRBV7-2, the J call TRBJ2-1; the D gene is possibly TRBD2 (5 bases). The germline gives CDR1 SGHTA, CDR2 FQGNSA. This CDR3 contains 15 residues. Trimming pared 1 base from V and 5 bases from J, leaving 12 bases between. CDR3 DNA: TGTGCCAGCAGCTTAGACGGGAACGTGAACAATGAGCAGTTCTTC. Translated: CASSLDGNVNNEQFF.

The CDR3 is CSARDRGYNNEQYF. The CDR3, as DNA: TGCAGTGCTAGAGACAGGGGCTATAACAATGAGCAGTACTTC. This chain joins TRBV20-1 and TRBJ2-5, with a possible D match to TRBD1 (6 bases). V was clipped by 0 bases and J by 11 bases, with 19 bases between them. The CDR3 runs 14 residues. Per germline, CDR1 DFQATT and CDR2 SNEGSKA (reference sequence).